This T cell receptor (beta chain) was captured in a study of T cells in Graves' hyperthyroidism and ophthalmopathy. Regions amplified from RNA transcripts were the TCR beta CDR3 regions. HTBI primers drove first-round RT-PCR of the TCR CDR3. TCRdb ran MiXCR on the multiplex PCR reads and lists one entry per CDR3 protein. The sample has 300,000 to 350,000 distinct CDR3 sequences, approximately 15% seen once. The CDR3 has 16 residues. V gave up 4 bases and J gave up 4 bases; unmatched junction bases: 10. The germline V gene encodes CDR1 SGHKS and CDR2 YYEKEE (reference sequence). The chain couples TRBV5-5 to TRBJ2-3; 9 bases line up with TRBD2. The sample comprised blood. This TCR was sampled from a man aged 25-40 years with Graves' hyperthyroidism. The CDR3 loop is CASSNLGLADADTQYF. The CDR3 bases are TGTGCCAGCAGCAACTTGGGACTAGCAGACGCAGATACGCAGTATTTT.